The 21 T cell receptor beta chains below all came from one sample that was sequenced in a study of T cell therapy after organ transplantation. TCRdb keeps only in-frame clones here, not all; method: immunoSEQ multiplex PCR. The top ten clones hold around 3.1% of a sample with 45,000 to 50,000 clones, over 90% of them seen once. These receptors have no known antigen. The sequencing here drew on CD8+ T cells from blood, taken before autologous CMV-specific T cell therapy. The origin of the receptors is a human patient who had received a solid organ transplant and had CMV disease.

V usage is TRBV7-9 and J usage is TRBJ2-7; D is perhaps TRBD1 or TRBD2 (5 bases each). V lost 5 bases, J lost 4 bases, and 9 bases lay in between. The CDR3 extends over 12 amino acids. Germline V gene data show CDR1 as SEHNR and CDR2 as FQNEAQ (reference sequence). The CDR3 sequence: CASSPGTYEQYF. CDR3 nucleotides: TGTGCCAGCAGCCCCGGGACGTACGAGCAGTACTTC.

V is TRBV2 and J is TRBJ1-5; TRBD1 matches 9 bases. The V gene's germline CDR1 is SNHLY and CDR2 FYNNEI. J lost 4 bases, V lost 4 bases, and 8 bases had no gene match. This CDR3 comprises 16 residues. DNA for the CDR3: TGTGCCAGCAGTGCCGGGACAGGGTGGTTTAATCAGCCCCAGCATTTT. It yields the protein CASSAGTGWFNQPQHF.

V gene TRBV19 combines with J gene TRBJ2-1, with D unclear. There are 13 residues in the CDR3. Trimming removed 0 bases from V and 7 bases from J, with 7 bases in between. Germline CDR1 reads LNHDA; CDR2 reads SQIVND (reference sequence). The CDR3 loop reads CASSIDGWNEQFF. CDR3 coding DNA: TGTGCCAGTAGTATAGATGGATGGAATGAGCAGTTCTTC. Using reference TRBV19 and TRBJ2-1 for the parts outside the CDR3, the full variable domain is DGGITQSPKYLFRKEGQNVTLSCEQNLNHDAMYWYRQDPGQGLRLIYYSQIVNDFQKGDIAEGYSVSREKKESFPLTVTSAQKNPTAFYLCASSIDGWNEQFFGPGTRLTVL.

The rearrangement links TRBV6-5 to TRBJ1-2; no reliable D call. CDR3 length equals 11 residues. V lost 3 bases to trimming and J lost 6 bases, with 5 bases between them. In germline, CDR1 is MNHEY, CDR2 SVGAGI. The CDR3 region is CASSYGDGYTF. The CDR3 bases are TGTGCCAGCAGTTATGGAGATGGCTACACCTTC.

The chain carries TRBV27 and TRBJ2-2, with 7 bases fitting TRBD1. Trimming removed 4 bases from V and 4 bases from J; junction bases left unmatched: 18. This CDR3 has 19 amino acids. Germline CDR1 is MNHEY and CDR2 is SMNVEV (reference sequence). The DNA of the CDR3 is TGTGCCAGCAGTTCCTTGACAACAGGGGCATCGAGGGGCACCGGGGAGCTGTTTTTT. As protein: CASSSLTTGASRGTGELFF.

J is TRBJ1-1 and V is TRBV19, with 11 bases lining up with TRBD1. Losses at the gene ends were 5 bases for V and 0 bases for J; bases not matched to a gene: 8. The CDR3 sequence is 17 residues long. Germline V gives CDR1 LNHDA, CDR2 SQIVND (reference sequence). This CDR3 is CASSPWGQGDLNTEAFF. In DNA form, the CDR3 reads TGTGCCAGTAGTCCCTGGGGACAGGGGGATTTGAACACTGAAGCTTTCTTT.

This clone was seen a single time. The V gene is TRBV6-5, the J gene TRBJ2-7; 7 positions agree with TRBD2. Germline V lookup: CDR1 MNHEY, CDR2 SVGAGI. After removal of 0 bases from V and 0 bases from J, the junction contained 5 bases not matched to a gene. The CDR3 contains 16 residues. The CDR3 sequence is CASSYSGGVLSYEQYF. For the CDR3, the DNA is TGTGCCAGCAGTTACTCGGGAGGGGTCCTCTCCTACGAGCAGTACTTC.

V is TRBV29-1 and J is TRBJ1-1, with D unclear. V was cut by 4 bases and J by 5 bases, with 14 bases left in between. Germline V gives CDR1 SQVTM, CDR2 ANQGSEA. The CDR3 has 13 residues. The CDR3 DNA reads TGCAGCGTTGTGAGCCCCAAGAAGACTGAAGCTTTCTTT. As protein: CSVVSPKKTEAFF. Complete variable domain (other parts from reference TRBV29-1 and TRBJ1-1): SAVISQKPSRDICQRGTSLTIQCQVDSQVTMMFWYRQQPGQSLTLIATANQGSEATYESGFVIDKFPISRPNLTFSTLTVSNMSPEDSSIYLCSVVSPKKTEAFFGQGTRLTVV.

This clone has a single count. The rearrangement joins TRBV27 to TRBJ2-3, with TRBD2 matching over 9 bases. With 7 bases clipped from V and 4 bases from J, the junction kept 3 bases outside the gene matches. This CDR3 has 13 residues. In germline, CDR1 is MNHEY, CDR2 SMNVEV (reference sequence). CDR3 nucleotides: TGTGCCAGCAATGGCGGGGGGGCAGATACGCAGTATTTT. This sequence encodes CASNGGGADTQYF.

As to this clone: Relative to the germline gene, one junction end is altered; a read error may explain this. The genes are TRBV11-1 and TRBJ2-1; 11 positions agree with TRBD2. CDR1 and CDR2 (germline): SGHAT, FQDESV (reference sequence). The CDR3 contains 15 residues. Written as DNA, the CDR3 is TGTGCCAGCAGTTTAGCGGGGGGGTCCTACAATGAGCAGTTCTTC. Protein: CASSLAGGSYNEQFF. Supplemented by reference TRBV11-1 and TRBJ2-1, the full variable domain reads EAEVAQSPRYKITEKSQAVAFWCDPISGHATLYWYRQILGQGPELLVQFQDESVVDDSQLPKDRFSAERLKGVDSTLKIQPAELGDSAMYLCASSLAGGSYNEQFFGPGTRLTVL.

The chain combines TRBV27 with TRBJ1-4; TRBD1 matches at 8 bases. CDR3 length: 15 amino acids. Trimming at V came to 6 bases and at J to 0 bases, leaving 3 bases not matched to a gene. Germline-derived CDR1 and CDR2 are MNHEY and SMNVEV (reference sequence). CDR3 DNA sequence: TGTGCCAGCAGACGACAGGGGACAACTAATGAAAAACTGTTTTTT. It translates to CASRRQGTTNEKLFF.

In this sample, this clone turned up once. V and J are TRBV19 and TRBJ1-1, with TRBD1 matching 7 bases. J was trimmed by 0 bases and V by 4 bases; bases with no gene match: 8. CDR3 length: 16 amino acids. The germline gives CDR1 LNHDA, CDR2 SQIVND (reference sequence). CDR3 sequence reads: CASSKRGTAMNTEAFF. The CDR3 DNA reads as TGTGCCAGTAGTAAGAGAGGGACAGCCATGAACACTGAAGCTTTCTTT.

The chain carries TRBV19 and TRBJ1-6, with D possibly matching TRBD1 (6 bases). V was pared by 1 base and J by 9 bases, with 22 bases between. The CDR3 is made up of 18 amino acids. Germline lookup yields CDR1 LNHDA and CDR2 SQIVND (reference sequence). CDR3 nucleotide sequence: TGTGCCAGTAGTATAGTGGGGACAACAGATCTTATGTTTTCACCCCTCCACTTT. It specifies CASSIVGTTDLMFSPLHF.

The gene calls are TRBV4-3 and TRBJ1-1, with D unclear. Trimming took off 0 bases at V and 1 base at J, with 12 bases between the two ends. CDR1 and CDR2 (germline): LGHNA, YSLEER. This CDR3 contains 16 residues. CDR3 nucleotides: TGCGCCAGCAGCCAAGATTCGTGGGGAGCGAACACTGAAGCTTTCTTT. This encodes CASSQDSWGANTEAFF.

The chain joins TRBV5-8 to TRBJ1-2; D is ambiguous. Germline loops: CDR1 SGHTS, CDR2 YDEGEE. The V gene lost 6 bases and the J gene lost 0 bases, with 12 bases spanning the gap. The CDR3 totals 14 residues. CDR3: CASTLLRPNYGYTF. The CDR3 DNA sequence: TGTGCCAGCACCCTCTTGCGTCCTAACTATGGCTACACCTTC.

The chain has TRBV6-1 and TRBJ2-2; D gene ambiguous. The length of the CDR3 is 14 residues. V lost 4 bases and J 4 bases, leaving 10 bases between the germline ends. Germline V gene sequence: CDR1 MNHNS, CDR2 SASEGT. CDR3 coding DNA: TGTGCCAGCAGTGTCTGGAGCCCCACCGGGGAGCTGTTTTTT. Its translation is CASSVWSPTGELFF.

The V and J genes are TRBV27 and TRBJ2-7; the match to TRBD2 covers 13 bases. CDR1 and CDR2 (germline): MNHEY, SMNVEV (reference sequence). The V segment lost 5 bases and the J segment 0 bases; nucleotides outside the gene matches: 4. This CDR3 has 16 amino acids. CDR3 amino acids: CASSPTSGRASYEQYF. The CDR3 nucleotides are TGTGCCAGCAGTCCTACTAGCGGGAGGGCCTCCTACGAGCAGTACTTC.

This chain links TRBV30 with TRBJ1-2, with a possible D match to TRBD1 (6 bases). The V end lost 4 bases, the J end lost 2 bases, and 14 bases lay between the germline ends. The V gene's germline CDR1 is GTSNPN and CDR2 SVGIG (reference sequence). This CDR3 has 14 amino acids. For the CDR3, the DNA is TGTGCCTGGACCCCCACCGGGGGCAACTATGGCTACACCTTC. Translating it yields CAWTPTGGNYGYTF.

The rearrangement joins TRBV6-1 to TRBJ1-6; the D gene is possibly TRBD1 (5 bases). Germline V lookup: CDR1 MNHNS, CDR2 SASEGT. The germline V and J ends were trimmed by 4 bases and 7 bases, with 14 bases remaining between them. The CDR3 is made up of 15 amino acids. The CDR3 sequence: CASSAQQEPNSPLHF. DNA for the CDR3: TGTGCCAGCAGTGCCCAACAGGAACCCAATTCACCCCTCCACTTT.

V gene TRBV9 combines with J gene TRBJ1-2; TRBD1 aligns across 8 bases. The CDR3 spans 15 residues. CDR1 and CDR2 (germline): SGDLS, YYNGEE. The junction had 7 bases not matched to a gene; V was cut back by 3 bases and J by 3 bases. The CDR3 DNA follows: TGTGCCAGCAGCGCCAGGGACAGGAATTACTATGGCTACACCTTC. Encoded protein: CASSARDRNYYGYTF.

The V gene is TRBV5-6, the J gene TRBJ1-1; 8 positions match TRBD1. Germline loops: CDR1 SGHDT, CDR2 YYEEEE. CDR3 length equals 11 residues. V trimming: 7 bases; J trimming: 9 bases; junction bases outside the gene matches: 5. The CDR3 region has the DNA TGTGCCAGCGCAACAGGGGGACAAGCTTTCTTT. This gives the protein CASATGGQAFF.